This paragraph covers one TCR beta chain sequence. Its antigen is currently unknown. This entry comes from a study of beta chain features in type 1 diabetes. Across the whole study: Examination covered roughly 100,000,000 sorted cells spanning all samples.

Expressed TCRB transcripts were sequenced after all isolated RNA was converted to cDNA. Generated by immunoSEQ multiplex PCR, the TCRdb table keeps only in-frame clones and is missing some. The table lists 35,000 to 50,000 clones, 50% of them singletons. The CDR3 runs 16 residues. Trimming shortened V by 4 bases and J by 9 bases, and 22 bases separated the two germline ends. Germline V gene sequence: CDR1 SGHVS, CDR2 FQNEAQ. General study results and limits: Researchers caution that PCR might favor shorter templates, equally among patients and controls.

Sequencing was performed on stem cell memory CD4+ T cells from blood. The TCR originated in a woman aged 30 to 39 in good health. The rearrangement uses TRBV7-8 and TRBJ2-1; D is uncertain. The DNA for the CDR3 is TGTGCCAGCAGCTCCTATGAGCGTGGCCCCCGGGTTGAGCAGTTCTTC. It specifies CASSSYERGPRVEQFF.